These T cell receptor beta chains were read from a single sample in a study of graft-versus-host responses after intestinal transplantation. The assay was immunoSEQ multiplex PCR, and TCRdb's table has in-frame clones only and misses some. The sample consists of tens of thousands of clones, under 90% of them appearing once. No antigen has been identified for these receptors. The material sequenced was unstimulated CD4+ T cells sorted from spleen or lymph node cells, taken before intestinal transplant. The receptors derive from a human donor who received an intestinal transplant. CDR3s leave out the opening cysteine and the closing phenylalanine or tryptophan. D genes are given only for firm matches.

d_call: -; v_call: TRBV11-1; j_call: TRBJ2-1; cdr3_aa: ASSLGGGEQF
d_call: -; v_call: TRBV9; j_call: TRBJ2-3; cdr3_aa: ASSALPVANAITDTQY
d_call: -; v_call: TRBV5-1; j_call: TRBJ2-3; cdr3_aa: ASSPRVQDTQY
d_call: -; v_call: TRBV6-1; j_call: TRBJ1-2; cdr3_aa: ASGATGQANYGYT
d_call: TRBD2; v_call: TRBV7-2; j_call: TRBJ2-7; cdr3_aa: ASSLDGERGYGEY
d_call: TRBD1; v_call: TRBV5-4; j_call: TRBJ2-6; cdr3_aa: ASSQIDRVPSGANVLT
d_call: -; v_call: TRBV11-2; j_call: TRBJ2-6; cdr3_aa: ASSFRTAAGANVLT
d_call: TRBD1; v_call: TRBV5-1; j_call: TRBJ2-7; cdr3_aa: ASSLPDRGYEQY
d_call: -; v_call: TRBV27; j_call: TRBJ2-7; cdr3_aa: ASSLGPLVYEQY
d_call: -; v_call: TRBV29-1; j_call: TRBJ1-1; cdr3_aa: SVEEYGRTYTEAF
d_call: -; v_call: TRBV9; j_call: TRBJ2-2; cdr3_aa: ASSVGTKNTGELF
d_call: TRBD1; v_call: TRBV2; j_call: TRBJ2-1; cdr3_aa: ASSGGTGGFEQF
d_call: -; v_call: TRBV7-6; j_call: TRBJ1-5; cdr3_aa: ASSLEARTARVPQPQH
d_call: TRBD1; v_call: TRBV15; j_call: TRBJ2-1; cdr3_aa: ATSRPGQGKEQF
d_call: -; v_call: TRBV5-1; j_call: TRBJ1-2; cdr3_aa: ASSKEDYGYT
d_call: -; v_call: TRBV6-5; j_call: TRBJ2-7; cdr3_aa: ASRRQLRDSYEQY
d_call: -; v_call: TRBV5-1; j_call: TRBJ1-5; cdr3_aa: ASSLDADQPQH
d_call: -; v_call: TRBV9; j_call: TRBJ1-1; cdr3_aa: ASSGQAFGNTEAF
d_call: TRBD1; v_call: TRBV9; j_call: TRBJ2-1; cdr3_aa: ASSPRQGPYYNEQF
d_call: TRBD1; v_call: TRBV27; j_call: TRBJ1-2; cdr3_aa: ASSRTGTGYGYT
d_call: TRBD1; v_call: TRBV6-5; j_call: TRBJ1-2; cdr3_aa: ASSHDRAYYGYT
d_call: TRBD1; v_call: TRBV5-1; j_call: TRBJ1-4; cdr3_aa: ASSVDRGELF
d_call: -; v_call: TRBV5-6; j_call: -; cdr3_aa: ASSLRSPYEQY
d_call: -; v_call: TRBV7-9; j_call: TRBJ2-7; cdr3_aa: ASRGFKEISYEQY
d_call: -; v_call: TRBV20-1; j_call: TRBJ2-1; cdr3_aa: SAPGGVEQF
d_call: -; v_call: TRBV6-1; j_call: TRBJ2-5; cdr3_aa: ASSERVAAQETQY
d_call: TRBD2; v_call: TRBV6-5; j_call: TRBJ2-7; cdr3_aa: ASSYSLAGGEDEQY
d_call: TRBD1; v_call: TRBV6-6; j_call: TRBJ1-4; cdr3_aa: ASMVGGTAEKLF
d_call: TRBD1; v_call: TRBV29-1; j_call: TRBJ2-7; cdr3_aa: SVEGTGRDEQY
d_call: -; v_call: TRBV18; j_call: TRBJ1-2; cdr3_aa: ASSPGDNYGYT
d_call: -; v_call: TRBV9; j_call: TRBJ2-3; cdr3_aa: ASSVGAGTQY
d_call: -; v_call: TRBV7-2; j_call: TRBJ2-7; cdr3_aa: ASSPVAESYEQY
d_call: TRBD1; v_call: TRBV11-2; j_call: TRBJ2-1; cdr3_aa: ASSLSTGAYNEQF
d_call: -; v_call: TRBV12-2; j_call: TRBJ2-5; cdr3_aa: ASRLGAGPRETQY
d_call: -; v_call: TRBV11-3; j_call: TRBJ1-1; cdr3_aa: ASSLVGLSAF
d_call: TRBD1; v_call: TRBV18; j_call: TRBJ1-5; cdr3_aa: ASSNGTVRQPQH
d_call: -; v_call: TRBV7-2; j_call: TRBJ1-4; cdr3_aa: ASSLGGGLKGGKLF
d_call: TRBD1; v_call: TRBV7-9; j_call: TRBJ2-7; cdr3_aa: ASSRTRDSYEQY
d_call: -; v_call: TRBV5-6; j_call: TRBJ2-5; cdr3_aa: ASSLYPPTTYQETQY
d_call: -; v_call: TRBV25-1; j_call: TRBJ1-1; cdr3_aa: ASSESGSFLRAF
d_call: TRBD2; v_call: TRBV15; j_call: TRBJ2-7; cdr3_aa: ATSRELGTSGAYEQY
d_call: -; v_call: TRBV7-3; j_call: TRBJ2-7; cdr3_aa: ASAGDLGFGYEQY
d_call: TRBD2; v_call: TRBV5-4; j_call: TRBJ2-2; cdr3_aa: ASSFAGGANTGELF
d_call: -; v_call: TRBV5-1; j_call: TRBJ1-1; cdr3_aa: ASSLGSDTEAF
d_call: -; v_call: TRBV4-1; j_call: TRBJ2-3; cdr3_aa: ASSQKGIRTSTDTQY
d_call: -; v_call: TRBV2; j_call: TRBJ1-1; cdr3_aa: ASSVRQQNTEAF
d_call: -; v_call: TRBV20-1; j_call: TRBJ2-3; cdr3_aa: SARLDTQY
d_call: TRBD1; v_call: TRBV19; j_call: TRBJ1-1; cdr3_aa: ASTLGPAGGAMNTEAF
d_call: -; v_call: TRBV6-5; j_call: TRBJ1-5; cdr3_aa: ATPSPRSNQPQH
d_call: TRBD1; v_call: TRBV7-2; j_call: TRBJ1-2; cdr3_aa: ASSLGQGANYGYT
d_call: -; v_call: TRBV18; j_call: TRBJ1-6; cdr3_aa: ASSLWLNSPLH
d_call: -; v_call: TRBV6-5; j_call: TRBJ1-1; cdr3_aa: ASSWGENTEAF
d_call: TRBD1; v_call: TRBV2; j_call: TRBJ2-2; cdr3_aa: ASSAQGAGELF